The 29 T cell receptor beta chains in this list originate from one sample, sequenced in a study of shared clonotypes between healthy human individuals. Profiling relied on immunoSEQ multiplex PCR, and the TCRdb table lists in-frame clones only, not all of them. The table includes approximately 700,000 clones, about 80% detected once. The source material was memory CD4+ T cells sorted from blood. Documented subset: CD45RA-negative fraction. The receptors derive from a woman aged 25 to 39 in good health.

The chain uses TRBV5-1 and TRBJ2-5; tentatively, D is TRBD1 (6 bases). V lost 1 base and J 3 bases, leaving 10 bases between the germline ends. This CDR3 has 14 residues. Per germline, CDR1 SGHRS and CDR2 YFSETQ. The CDR3 protein is CASSLNRAKETQYF. The DNA of the CDR3 is TGCGCCAGCAGCTTGAACAGGGCAAAAGAGACCCAGTACTTC.

The CDR3 nucleotides read TGTGCCAGCAGCAAGGAGGGGGGAGGTGCGGTGCAATGGGAGCAGTTCTTC. Protein sequence: CASSKEGGGAVQWEQFF. V and J are TRBV7-8 and TRBJ2-1, with D possibly called TRBD1 or TRBD2 (6 bases each). V shed 5 bases and J shed 10 bases, with 27 bases lying between them. Per germline, CDR1 SGHVS and CDR2 FQNEAQ. CDR3 length: 17 amino acids.

The V gene is TRBV28, the J gene TRBJ2-7; D remains unclear. Germline V gene lookup returns CDR1 MDHEN and CDR2 SYDVKM. The V end was cut by 5 bases, the J end by 3 bases, with 5 bases between. The CDR3 length is 11 residues. The CDR3 region has the DNA TGTGCCAGCAGTAATTACTACGAGCAGTACTTC. Translated, it gives CASSNYYEQYF.

V usage is TRBV25-1 and J usage is TRBJ2-5; no firm D call. The J call may be wrong; the DNA end is better matched by TRBJ2-7. Germline CDR1 is MGHDK and CDR2 is SYGVNS. The CDR3 is made up of 9 amino acids. Here the CDR3 reads CASLPEQYF. The CDR3 DNA reads as TGTGCCAGCCTCCCCGAGCAGTACTTC.

The V and J genes are TRBV15 and TRBJ2-3; 7 bases are shared with TRBD1. The CDR3 consists of 16 residues. Germline lookup yields CDR1 LNHNV and CDR2 YYDKDF (reference sequence). V lost 4 bases and J lost 2; bases outside the gene matches: 9. CDR3 nucleotide sequence: TGTGCCACCAGCAACCCGACAGGGACCCCCACAGATACGCAGTATTTT. Its protein is CATSNPTGTPTDTQYF.

On this clone: A much larger clone differs by one base, so this may be a read error. This chain joins TRBV7-9 and TRBJ2-6; D not resolved. Per germline, CDR1 SEHNR and CDR2 FQNEAQ (reference sequence). V shed 5 bases and J shed 0 bases, with 8 bases lying between them. The CDR3 runs to 15 residues. In DNA, the CDR3 is TGTGCCAGCAGCCGAGACCTCTCTGGGGCCAACGTCCTGACTTTC. It codes for CASSRDLSGANVLTF.

The chain carries TRBV7-2 and TRBJ2-2; 9 nucleotides align to TRBD2. Germline-derived CDR1 and CDR2 are SGHTA and FQGNSA. V shed 5 bases and J 8 bases; nucleotides not matched to a gene: 12. The CDR3 is 16 residues long. The CDR3 here is CASSPQLAGTAGELFF. The CDR3 nucleotides are TGTGCCAGCAGCCCCCAGCTAGCGGGGACAGCGGGGGAGCTGTTTTTT.

The chain combines TRBV7-8 with TRBJ1-5, with 8 nucleotides matching TRBD1. The CDR3 covers 17 residues. V was clipped by 6 bases and J by 6 bases; unmatched bases: 16. Germline V CDR1 and CDR2: SGHVS, FQNEAQ. The CDR3 loop reads CASSPPVRQGAGQPQHF. The CDR3 DNA follows: TGTGCCAGCAGTCCCCCGGTCCGGCAGGGGGCTGGTCAGCCCCAGCATTTT.

This chain connects TRBV7-2 to TRBJ2-1; possible D gene TRBD2, 6 bases. The CDR3 is 15 amino acids. Per the germline V gene, CDR1 is SGHTA and CDR2 is FQGNSA. V lost 2 bases and J 5 bases, leaving 13 bases between the germline ends. The CDR3: CASSLWAGSNNEQFF. The CDR3 nucleotides read TGTGCCAGCAGCTTATGGGCGGGATCTAACAATGAGCAGTTCTTC. Filled out from reference TRBV7-2 and TRBJ2-1, the complete variable domain reads GAGVSQSPSNKVTEKGKDVELRCDPISGHTALYWYRQSLGQGLEFLIYFQGNSAPDKSGLPSDRFSAERTGGSVSTLTIQRTQQEDSAVYLCASSLWAGSNNEQFFGPGTRLTVL.

The chain employs TRBV2 and TRBJ2-5; D perhaps matches TRBD2 (5 bases). The CDR3 runs 14 residues. V was cut by 5 bases and J by 9 bases, with 19 bases left in between. Germline-derived CDR1 and CDR2 are SNHLY and FYNNEI. CDR3 sequence reads: CASSSGHGSGSQYF. The CDR3 DNA follows: TGTGCCAGCAGTAGCGGCCACGGCAGTGGTTCCCAGTACTTC.

The CDR3, as DNA: TGCAGCGAAGCGGAAGGCGCAGAGACCCAGTACTTC. Amino acids: CSEAEGAETQYF. The chain recombines TRBV29-1 with TRBJ2-5; the D gene is possibly TRBD2 (5 bases). The V and J ends lost 7 bases and 4 bases respectively, with 13 bases between them. Germline loops: CDR1 SQVTM, CDR2 ANQGSEA. This CDR3 region has 12 residues.

V usage is TRBV5-6 and J usage is TRBJ2-7; no reliable D call. Germline V lookup: CDR1 SGHDT, CDR2 YYEEEE. The V and J ends lost 4 bases and 3 bases respectively, with 5 bases between them. This CDR3 is built from 11 residues. As DNA, the CDR3 is TGTGCCAGCAGCAACTACTACGAGCAGTACTTC. It is translated as CASSNYYEQYF.

The chain is built from TRBV2 and TRBJ1-3; 7 positions agree with TRBD1. The CDR3 runs 15 residues. CDR1 and CDR2 from the germline V gene are SNHLY and FYNNEI. V lost 6 bases to trimming and J lost 0 bases; unmatched junction nucleotides: 5. The chain's CDR3 is CASSEGQSSGNTIYF. CDR3 in DNA: TGTGCCAGCAGCGAGGGACAGAGCTCTGGAAACACCATATATTTT.

The chain couples TRBV27 to TRBJ2-5; D perhaps matches TRBD2 (5 bases). The J call could be wrong; TRBJ2-7 is a better fit for the DNA end. Germline V lookup: CDR1 MNHEY, CDR2 SMNVEV (reference sequence). The CDR3 spans 14 residues. CDR3: CASSPLDSYYEQYF. DNA for the CDR3: TGTGCCAGCAGTCCCCTGGACTCGTACTACGAGCAGTACTTC.

The chain is built from TRBV6-1 and TRBJ1-2; 8 nucleotides align to TRBD1. V was pared by 6 bases and J by 4 bases, with 7 bases of the junction left unmatched. This CDR3 spans 14 amino acids. CDR1 and CDR2 from the germline V gene are MNHNS and SASEGT. The CDR3 loop reads CASSRTGLVYGYTF. CDR3 DNA: TGTGCCAGCAGCAGGACAGGGCTGGTCTATGGCTACACCTTC.

This clone was seen more than once but under ten times. The chain is built from TRBV15 and TRBJ1-1, with D possibly TRBD1 on 6 matching bases. From germline, CDR1 is LNHNV and CDR2 YYDKDF (reference sequence). V lost 2 bases to trimming and J lost 3 bases, with 10 bases between them. The CDR3 covers 14 residues. CDR3 nucleotide sequence: TGTGCCACCAGCAGAATGGGGGCGGACACTGAAGCTTTCTTT. The encoded protein is CATSRMGADTEAFF.

This sequence joins TRBV5-1 and TRBJ1-2; 7 positions agree with TRBD1. V lost 3 bases to trimming and J lost 2 bases; unmatched junction nucleotides: 7. The CDR3 is 15 amino acids. Germline V gene data show CDR1 as SGHRS and CDR2 as YFSETQ. CDR3 region: CASSYGDRDNYGYTF. CDR3 bases: TGCGCCAGCAGCTACGGGGACAGAGACAACTATGGCTACACCTTC.

The V call is TRBV11-3, the J call TRBJ1-1, with TRBD1 matching 10 bases. This CDR3 is built from 16 residues. The V segment lost 4 bases and the J segment 1 base; nucleotides outside the gene matches: 6. Per germline, CDR1 SGHNT and CDR2 YENEEA. The CDR3 sequence: CASSSGQGRGNTEAFF. The CDR3 nucleotides read TGTGCCAGCAGCTCGGGACAGGGGAGGGGGAACACTGAAGCTTTCTTT.

The genes are TRBV11-3 and TRBJ1-2; D unresolved. The germline CDR1 and CDR2 sequences are SGHNT and YENEEA. Trimming shortened V by 6 bases and J by 7 bases, and 12 bases separated the two germline ends. CDR3 length: 12 amino acids. CDR3 in amino acids: CASSSRGSGYTF. Here the CDR3 DNA reads TGTGCCAGCAGTTCCCGGGGTTCTGGCTACACCTTC.

The J gene is TRBJ2-7, the V gene TRBV28, with TRBD1 identical over 7 bases. V was clipped by 2 bases and J by 0 bases; unmatched bases: 4. Germline V gene sequence: CDR1 MDHEN, CDR2 SYDVKM. The CDR3 extends over 15 amino acids. This CDR3 reads CASSLVDRDSYEQYF. CDR3 DNA: TGTGCCAGCAGTTTAGTCGACAGGGACTCCTACGAGCAGTACTTC.

The rearrangement links TRBV7-2 to TRBJ2-1; 7 positions match TRBD2. The V segment lost 8 bases and the J segment 1 base; nucleotides outside the gene matches: 8. This CDR3 region has 15 residues. Germline V gene data show CDR1 as SGHTA and CDR2 as FQGNSA. The DNA of the CDR3 is TGTGCCAGCGCCTGGACTAGTCGGTCCTACAATGAGCAGTTCTTC. Its protein product is CASAWTSRSYNEQFF.

The rearrangement joins TRBV5-1 to TRBJ2-2; D possibly corresponds to TRBD2 (5 bases). V dropped 6 bases and J dropped 4 bases, with 13 bases sitting between them. The CDR3 length is 14 residues. Germline V gene sequence: CDR1 SGHRS, CDR2 YFSETQ. The CDR3 sequence: CASMIGVGTGELFF. CDR3 DNA sequence: TGCGCCAGCATGATCGGGGTCGGCACCGGGGAGCTGTTTTTT.

This clone was seen a handful of times. This chain uses TRBV7-6 with TRBJ1-1; 7 bases are shared with TRBD1. Germline values: CDR1 SGHVS, CDR2 FNYEAQ. Trimming at V came to 5 bases and at J to 5 bases, leaving 11 bases not matched to a gene. The CDR3 is made up of 15 amino acids. The CDR3 loop reads CASSRQGSLGTEAFF. CDR3 coding DNA: TGTGCCAGCAGCAGACAGGGCTCCTTGGGTACTGAAGCTTTCTTT.

This clone was recorded a few times. This chain connects TRBV2 to TRBJ2-4; 12 nucleotides match TRBD2. CDR3 size: 15 residues. Germline V lookup: CDR1 SNHLY, CDR2 FYNNEI. With 7 bases clipped from V and 6 bases from J, the junction kept 7 bases outside the gene matches. CDR3 nucleotide sequence: TGTGCCAGCAACGGACTAGCGGGAATAGGAAACATTCAGTACTTC. Translation gives CASNGLAGIGNIQYF.

This chain uses TRBV29-1 with TRBJ1-1, with a weak D call TRBD1 (5 bases). The CDR3 runs to 13 residues. Germline CDR1 reads SQVTM; CDR2 reads ANQGSEA. V lost 4 bases and J 1 base, leaving 10 bases between the germline ends. The CDR3 DNA is TGCAGCGTTGGCCGGGACCAGAACACTGAAGCTTTCTTT. This codes for CSVGRDQNTEAFF.

Regarding this clone: The same CDR3 also results from other DNA sequences found in this sample. The chain links TRBV5-1 to TRBJ2-1; 7 bases line up with TRBD2. J lost 2 bases, V lost 2 bases, and 4 bases had no gene match. CDR3 length equals 15 residues. Germline CDR1 reads SGHRS; CDR2 reads YFSETQ. CDR3 bases: TGCGCCAGCAGCTTCGCTAGCGGTGCCTACAATGAGCAGTTCTTC. The encoded protein is CASSFASGAYNEQFF.

The chain combines TRBV18 with TRBJ1-2; tentatively, D is TRBD1 (5 bases). V was clipped by 3 bases and J by 1 base, with 6 bases between them. The CDR3 consists of 13 residues. Germline values: CDR1 KGHSH, CDR2 LQKENI. CDR3 loop: CASSPTDNYGYTF. The CDR3 DNA reads TGTGCCAGCTCACCGACAGATAACTATGGCTACACCTTC.

The V and J genes are TRBV5-1 and TRBJ2-1; TRBD1 matches at 11 bases. Germline V gene sequence: CDR1 SGHRS, CDR2 YFSETQ. This CDR3 contains 14 residues. Trimming took 5 bases from V and 8 from J; bases not matched to a gene: 6. Here the CDR3 reads CASSRTGGGYEQFF. CDR3 DNA sequence: TGCGCCAGCAGTCGGACAGGGGGCGGGTATGAGCAGTTCTTC.

The V and J genes are TRBV28 and TRBJ2-6; D not resolved. The length of the CDR3 is 14 residues. V gave up 8 bases and J gave up 4 bases, with 12 bases separating them. The V gene's germline CDR1 is MDHEN and CDR2 SYDVKM. CDR3 residues: CASGASPGANVLTF. CDR3 DNA sequence: TGTGCCAGCGGCGCCTCCCCCGGGGCCAACGTCCTGACTTTC.